The clone carrying this T cell receptor beta chain has a count of ten or more. Antigen: not known. Thyroid ultrasound, orbital computed tomography, clinical symptoms, and serum thyroxine and TRAb underpinned diagnoses. Researchers amplified the TCR beta CDR3 regions from RNA transcripts. An initial round of RT-PCR targeting the TCR CDR3 relied on the HTBI primer set. Via MiXCR, TCRdb re-called the multiplex PCR reads, giving one row per CDR3 protein. The table has 200,000 to 250,000 distinct CDR3 sequences, roughly 22% seen once. The sample originates from a study of T cells in Graves' hyperthyroidism and ophthalmopathy. Study-wide results and limits: By a 13 V-J model, ophthalmopathy was set apart from stable hyperthyroidism. The majority of expanded thyroid clonotypes above 0.001 also appeared in blood.

Germline V gene sequence: CDR1 MGHRA, CDR2 YSYEKL. CDR3 length: 14 amino acids. Trimming removed 5 bases from V and 1 base from J, with 11 bases in between. Sequences were obtained from blood. The receptor was isolated from a middle-aged woman with Graves' ophthalmopathy. This chain joins TRBV4-1 and TRBJ1-1; D might be TRBD1 (6 bases). The CDR3 loop is CASSGRTENTEAFF. The CDR3 region has the DNA TGCGCCAGCAGCGGTCGGACAGAGAACACTGAAGCTTTCTTT.